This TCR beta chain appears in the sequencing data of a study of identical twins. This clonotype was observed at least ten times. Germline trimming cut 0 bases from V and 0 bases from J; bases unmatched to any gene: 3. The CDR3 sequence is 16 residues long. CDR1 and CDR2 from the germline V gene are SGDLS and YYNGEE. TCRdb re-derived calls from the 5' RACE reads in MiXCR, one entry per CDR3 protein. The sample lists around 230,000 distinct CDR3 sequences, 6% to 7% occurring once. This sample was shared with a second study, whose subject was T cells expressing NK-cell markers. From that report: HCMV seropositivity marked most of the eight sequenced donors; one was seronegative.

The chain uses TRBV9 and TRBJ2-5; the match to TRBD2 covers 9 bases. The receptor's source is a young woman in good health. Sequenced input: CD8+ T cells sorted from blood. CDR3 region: CASSVVSGGYQETQYF. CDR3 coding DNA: TGTGCCAGCAGCGTAGTGAGCGGGGGGTACCAAGAGACCCAGTACTTC.